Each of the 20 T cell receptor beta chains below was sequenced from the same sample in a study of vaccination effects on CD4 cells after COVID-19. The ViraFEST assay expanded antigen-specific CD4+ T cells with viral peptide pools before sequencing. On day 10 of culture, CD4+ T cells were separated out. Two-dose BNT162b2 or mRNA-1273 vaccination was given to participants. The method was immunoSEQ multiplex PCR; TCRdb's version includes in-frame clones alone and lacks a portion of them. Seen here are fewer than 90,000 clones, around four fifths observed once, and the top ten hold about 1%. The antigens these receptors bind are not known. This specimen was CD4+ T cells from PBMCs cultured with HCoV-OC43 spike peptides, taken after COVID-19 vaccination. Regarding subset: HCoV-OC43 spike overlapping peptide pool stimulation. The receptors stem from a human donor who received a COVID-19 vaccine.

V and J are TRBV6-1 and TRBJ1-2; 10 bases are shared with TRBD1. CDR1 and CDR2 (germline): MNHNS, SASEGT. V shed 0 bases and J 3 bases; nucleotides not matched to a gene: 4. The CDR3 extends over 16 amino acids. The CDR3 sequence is CASSEARDRGDYGYTF. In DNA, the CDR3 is TGTGCCAGCAGTGAAGCGCGGGACAGGGGTGACTATGGCTACACCTTC.

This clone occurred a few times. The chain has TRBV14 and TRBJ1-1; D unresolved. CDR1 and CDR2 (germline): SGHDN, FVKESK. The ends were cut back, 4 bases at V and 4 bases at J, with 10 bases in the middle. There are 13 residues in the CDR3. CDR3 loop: CASSPTWGTEAFF. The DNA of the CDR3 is TGTGCCAGCAGCCCGACTTGGGGCACTGAAGCTTTCTTT.

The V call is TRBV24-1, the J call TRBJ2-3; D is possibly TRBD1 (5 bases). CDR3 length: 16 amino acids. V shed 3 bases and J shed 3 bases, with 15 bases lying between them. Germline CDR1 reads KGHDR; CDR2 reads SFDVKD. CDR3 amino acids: CATSDPTRGVTDTQYF. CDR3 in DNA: TGTGCCACCAGTGATCCAACAAGGGGTGTAACAGATACGCAGTATTTT.

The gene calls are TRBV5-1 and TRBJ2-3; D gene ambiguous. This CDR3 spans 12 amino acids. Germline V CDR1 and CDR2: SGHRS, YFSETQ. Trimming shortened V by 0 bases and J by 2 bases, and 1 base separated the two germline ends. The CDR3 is CASSLVTDTQYF. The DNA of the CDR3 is TGCGCCAGCAGCTTGGTCACAGATACGCAGTATTTT.

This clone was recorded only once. DNA for the CDR3: TGTGCCACCAGCAGAGGGACAGGGGAGACCGGGGAGCTGTTTTTT. This translates into CATSRGTGETGELFF. This sequence joins TRBV15 and TRBJ2-2; 9 nucleotides align to TRBD1. Germline values: CDR1 LNHNV, CDR2 YYDKDF (reference sequence). V dropped 1 base and J dropped 5; count of bases not matched to a gene: 2. CDR3 length: 15 amino acids.

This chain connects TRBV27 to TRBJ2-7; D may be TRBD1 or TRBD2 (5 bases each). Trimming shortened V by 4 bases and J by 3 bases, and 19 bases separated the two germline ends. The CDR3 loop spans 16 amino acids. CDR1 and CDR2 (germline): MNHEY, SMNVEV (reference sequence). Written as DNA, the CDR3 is TGTGCCAGCAGTTCCACCCGGGACGGAGCCATCTACGAGCAGTACGTC. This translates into CASSSTRDGAIYEQYV.

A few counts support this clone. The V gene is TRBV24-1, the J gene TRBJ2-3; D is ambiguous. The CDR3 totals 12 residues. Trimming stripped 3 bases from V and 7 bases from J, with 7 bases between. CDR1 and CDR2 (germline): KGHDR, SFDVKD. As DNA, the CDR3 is TGTGCCACCAGTGATCTATCCCATACGCAGTATTTT. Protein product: CATSDLSHTQYF.

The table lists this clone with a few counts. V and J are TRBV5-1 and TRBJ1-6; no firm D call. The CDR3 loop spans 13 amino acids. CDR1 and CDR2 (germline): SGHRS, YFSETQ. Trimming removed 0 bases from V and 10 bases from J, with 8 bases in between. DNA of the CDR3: TGCGCCAGCAGCTTGGCCGGGAGGTCACCCCTCCACTTT. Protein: CASSLAGRSPLHF.

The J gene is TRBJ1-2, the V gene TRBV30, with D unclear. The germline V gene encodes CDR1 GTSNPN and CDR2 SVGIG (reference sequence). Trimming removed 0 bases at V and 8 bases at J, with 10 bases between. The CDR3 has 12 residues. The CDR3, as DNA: TGTGCCTGGAGTGTACGGCAGGAGGGCTACACCTTC. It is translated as CAWSVRQEGYTF.

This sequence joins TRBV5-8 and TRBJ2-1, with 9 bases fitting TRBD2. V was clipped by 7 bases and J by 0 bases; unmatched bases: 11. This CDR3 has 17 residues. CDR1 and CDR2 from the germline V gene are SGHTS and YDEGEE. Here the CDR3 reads CASPRIAGVYSYNEQFF. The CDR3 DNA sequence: TGTGCCAGCCCCCGGATAGCGGGGGTTTACTCCTACAATGAGCAGTTCTTC.

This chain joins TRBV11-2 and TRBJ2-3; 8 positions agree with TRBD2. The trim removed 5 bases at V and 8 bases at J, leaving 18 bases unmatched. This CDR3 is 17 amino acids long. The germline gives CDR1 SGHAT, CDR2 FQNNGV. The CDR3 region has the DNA TGTGCCAGCAGCCCCACAGCAGAGCGGGGGCGTCTTGGTACGCAGTATTTT. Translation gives CASSPTAERGRLGTQYF.

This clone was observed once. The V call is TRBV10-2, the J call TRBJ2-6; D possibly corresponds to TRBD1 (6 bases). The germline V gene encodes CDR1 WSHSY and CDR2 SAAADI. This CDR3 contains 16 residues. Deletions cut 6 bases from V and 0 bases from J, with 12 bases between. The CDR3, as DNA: TGCGCCAGCAGCGGGACATTTAGCTCTGGGGCCAACGTCCTGACTTTC. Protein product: CASSGTFSSGANVLTF.

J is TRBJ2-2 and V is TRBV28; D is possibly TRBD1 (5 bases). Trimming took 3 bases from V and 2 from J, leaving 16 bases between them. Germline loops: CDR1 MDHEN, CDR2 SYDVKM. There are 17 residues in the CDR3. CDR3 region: CASSFRLRGSNTGELFF. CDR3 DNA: TGTGCCAGCAGTTTTCGGTTAAGGGGCTCCAACACCGGGGAGCTGTTTTTT.

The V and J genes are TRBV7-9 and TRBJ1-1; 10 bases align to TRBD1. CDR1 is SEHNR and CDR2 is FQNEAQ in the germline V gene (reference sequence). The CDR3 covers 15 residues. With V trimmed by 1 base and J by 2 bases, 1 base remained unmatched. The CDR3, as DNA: TGTGCCAGCAGCTTAGGGGACAGGGGAAACACTGAAGCTTTCTTT. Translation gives CASSLGDRGNTEAFF.

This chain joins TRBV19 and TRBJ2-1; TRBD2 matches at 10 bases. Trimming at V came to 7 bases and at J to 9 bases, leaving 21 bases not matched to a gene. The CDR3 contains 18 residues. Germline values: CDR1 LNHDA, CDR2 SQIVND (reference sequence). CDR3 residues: CASNGGGGRSGGAFEQFF. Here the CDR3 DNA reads TGTGCCAGTAACGGTGGTGGAGGGAGGAGCGGGGGGGCGTTTGAGCAGTTCTTC.

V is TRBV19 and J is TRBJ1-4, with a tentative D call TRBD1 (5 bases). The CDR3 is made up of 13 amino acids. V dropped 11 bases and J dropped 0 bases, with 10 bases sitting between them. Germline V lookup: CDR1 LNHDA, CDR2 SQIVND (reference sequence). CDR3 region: CASMGATNEKLFF. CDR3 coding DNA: TGTGCCTCAATGGGGGCAACTAATGAAAAACTGTTTTTT.

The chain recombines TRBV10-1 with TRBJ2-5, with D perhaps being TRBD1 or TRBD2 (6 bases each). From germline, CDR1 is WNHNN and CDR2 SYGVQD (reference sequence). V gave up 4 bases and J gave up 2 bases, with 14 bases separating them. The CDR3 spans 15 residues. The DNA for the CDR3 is TGCGCCAGCAGTGGGGGACTTCAGGGGCAAGAGACCCAGTACTTC. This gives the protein CASSGGLQGQETQYF.

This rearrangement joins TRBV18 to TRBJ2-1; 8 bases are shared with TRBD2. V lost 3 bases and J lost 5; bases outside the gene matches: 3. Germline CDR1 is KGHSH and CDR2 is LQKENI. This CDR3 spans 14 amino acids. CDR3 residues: CASSPGTSHNEQFF. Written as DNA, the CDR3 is TGTGCCAGCTCACCCGGGACTAGTCACAATGAGCAGTTCTTC.

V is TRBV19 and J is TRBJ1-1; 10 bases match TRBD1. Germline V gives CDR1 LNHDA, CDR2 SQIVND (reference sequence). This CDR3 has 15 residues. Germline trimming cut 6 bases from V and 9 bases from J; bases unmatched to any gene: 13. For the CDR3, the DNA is TGTGCCAGTAGCCTAAGTCCCGGGACAGGGGCTAAAGCTTTCTTT. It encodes CASSLSPGTGAKAFF.

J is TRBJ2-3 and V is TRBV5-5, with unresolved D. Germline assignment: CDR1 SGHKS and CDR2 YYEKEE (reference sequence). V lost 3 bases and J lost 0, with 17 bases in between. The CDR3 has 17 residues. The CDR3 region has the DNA TGTGCCAGCAGCTCAATCGTGGGGTGGGGAAGCACAGATACGCAGTATTTT. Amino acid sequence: CASSSIVGWGSTDTQYF.